The 14 T cell receptor beta chains below come from one sample, sequenced in a study of sequential checkpoint blockade in melanoma. The assay was immunoSEQ multiplex PCR, and TCRdb's table has in-frame clones only and misses some. The sample consists of around 16,000 clones, 65% to 80% of them appearing once. As to treatment: randomized to nivolumab then ipilimumab (arm A) or the reverse (arm B). Sequencing used CD8+ T cells sorted from blood (inferred from file names), obtained from a patient given nivolumab and ipilimumab in sequence. These receptor sequences come from a human donor with melanoma.

V and J are TRBV5-5 and TRBJ2-4, with TRBD1 identical over 8 bases. This CDR3 is built from 13 residues. Germline V gene lookup returns CDR1 SGHKS and CDR2 YYEKEE (reference sequence). V gave up 6 bases and J gave up 8 bases; unmatched junction bases: 7. The CDR3 here is CASTLGQGHIQYF. In DNA, the CDR3 is TGTGCCAGCACCCTAGGACAGGGTCACATTCAGTACTTC.

Concerning this clone: One end of the junction fails to match germline, which may point to a read error. Other DNA sequences within the sample encode an identical CDR3. The chain uses TRBV6-5 and TRBJ2-7; 9 bases align to TRBD1. The CDR3 length is 15 residues. The germline gives CDR1 MNHEY, CDR2 SVGAGI. The CDR3 DNA reads as TGTGCCAGCAGTCCCGGACAGGGGAGCTCCTACGAGCAGTACTTT. It translates to CASSPGQGSSYEQYF.

The gene calls are TRBV18 and TRBJ2-5; perhaps TRBD1 as D (5 bases). The J call may be incorrect, as the DNA end agrees better with TRBJ2-7. In germline, CDR1 is KGHSH, CDR2 LQKENI. The CDR3 is 12 amino acids. CDR3 amino acids: CASSPDSYEQYF. The CDR3, as DNA: TGTGCCAGCTCACCCGACAGCTACGAGCAGTACTTC.

This sequence joins TRBV19 and TRBJ1-6; possibly TRBD1 for D (5 bases). This CDR3 comprises 16 residues. Trimming stripped 5 bases from V and 4 bases from J, with 15 bases between. The germline CDR1 and CDR2 sequences are LNHDA and SQIVND (reference sequence). CDR3 in DNA: TGTGCCAGTAGTTCCCGGGACTTTAAGTATAATTCACCCCTCCACTTT. Its translation is CASSSRDFKYNSPLHF.

This sequence joins TRBV27 and TRBJ2-3, with D perhaps matching TRBD1 (5 bases). Trimming cost V 3 bases and J 6 bases, with 19 bases left between them. Germline lookup yields CDR1 MNHEY and CDR2 SMNVEV (reference sequence). The CDR3 is made up of 16 amino acids. The CDR3 sequence is CASSLKHGRAYDTQYF. Here the CDR3 DNA reads TGTGCCAGCAGTTTGAAACACGGCAGGGCGTACGATACGCAGTATTTT.

The rearrangement uses TRBV5-6 and TRBJ2-7; TRBD1 matches at 9 bases. V lost 3 bases to trimming and J lost 2 bases; unmatched junction nucleotides: 6. The CDR3 length is 15 residues. Germline V CDR1 and CDR2: SGHDT, YYEEEE. For the CDR3, the DNA is TGTGCCAGCAGCTGGGGGGACAGGGTCCCCTACGAGCAGTACTTC. The encoded protein is CASSWGDRVPYEQYF. The complete variable domain, with remaining parts taken from reference TRBV5-6 and TRBJ2-7, reads DAGVTQSPTHLIKTRGQQVTLRCSPKSGHDTVSWYQQALGQGPQFIFQYYEEEERQRGNFPDRFSGHQFPNYSSELNVNALLLGDSALYLCASSWGDRVPYEQYFGPGTRLTVT.

V usage is TRBV27 and J usage is TRBJ2-1; no firm D call. The CDR3 loop spans 18 amino acids. V shed 4 bases and J shed 0 bases, with 19 bases lying between them. In germline, CDR1 is MNHEY, CDR2 SMNVEV (reference sequence). In DNA form, the CDR3 reads TGTGCCAGCAGTTCAAACCACCCTATACCTAGCTCCTACAATGAGCAGTTCTTC. Its translation is CASSSNHPIPSSYNEQFF.

The chain links TRBV19 to TRBJ2-7; TRBD2 is a possible D gene (5 bases). The CDR3 covers 14 residues. Germline assignment: CDR1 LNHDA and CDR2 SQIVND (reference sequence). Trimming removed 4 bases at V and 10 bases at J, with 20 bases between. The CDR3, as DNA: TGTGCCAGTAGTACCCTGGACTCCTCCTACGGCCAGTACTTC. It codes for CASSTLDSSYGQYF.

In regard to this clone: Within the sample, other DNA sequences also encode this same CDR3. Here the CDR3 reads CASSLGSGAGELFF. CDR3 in DNA: TGTGCTAGTAGCTTAGGTAGCGGGGCCGGGGAGCTGTTTTTT. This rearrangement joins TRBV7-7 to TRBJ2-2; 8 bases fit TRBD2. The CDR3 runs to 14 residues. Germline loops: CDR1 SSHAT, CDR2 FNYEAQ (reference sequence).

The CDR3 loop is CASSLVRSERDSARPGANVLTF. The DNA of the CDR3 is TGTGCCAGCAGTTTAGTTCGTTCTGAGAGGGATTCCGCTCGTCCTGGGGCCAACGTCCTGACTTTC. V gene TRBV28 combines with J gene TRBJ2-6, with D possibly being TRBD2 (5 bases). The CDR3 runs 22 residues. The V end was cut by 2 bases, the J end by 2 bases, with 28 bases between. CDR1 and CDR2 from the germline V gene are MDHEN and SYDVKM.

The V call is TRBV6-5, the J call TRBJ1-2; the match to TRBD1 covers 9 bases. This CDR3 has 14 residues. The V segment lost 5 bases and the J segment 5 bases; nucleotides outside the gene matches: 6. Germline V lookup: CDR1 MNHEY, CDR2 SVGAGI. DNA of the CDR3: TGTGCCAGCAGTCGGGACAGGGCACGGTATGGCTACACCTTC. This gives the protein CASSRDRARYGYTF.

In its sample, this clone was seen once. The J gene is TRBJ2-7, the V gene TRBV7-8; D is uncertain. The V gene lost 5 bases and the J gene lost 2 bases, with 25 bases spanning the gap. Germline lookup yields CDR1 SGHVS and CDR2 FQNEAQ. The CDR3 is 18 amino acids. The CDR3 is CASSPPVVQRPFPYEQYF. DNA of the CDR3: TGTGCCAGCAGCCCTCCGGTCGTCCAGCGTCCCTTCCCCTACGAGCAGTACTTC.

The rearrangement uses TRBV6-1 and TRBJ2-7; D may be TRBD1 (6 bases). The length of the CDR3 is 16 residues. V was clipped by 2 bases and J by 6 bases, with 20 bases between them. The germline V gene has CDR1 MNHNS and CDR2 SASEGT. The CDR3 DNA sequence: TGTGCCAGCAGTGAAAGGACAGTGGCTAGGAGTGGCGAGCAGTACTTC. It codes for CASSERTVARSGEQYF.

V is TRBV27 and J is TRBJ2-3; D perhaps matches TRBD1 (6 bases). Germline V CDR1 and CDR2: MNHEY, SMNVEV (reference sequence). V was shortened by 5 bases and J by 1 base, with 13 bases between the two germline ends. The CDR3 is 15 amino acids. The CDR3 sequence: CASSTGQTRTDTQYF. Here the CDR3 DNA reads TGTGCCAGCAGTACTGGACAGACACGCACAGATACGCAGTATTTT.